This TCR beta chain was retrieved from a study of CD8 T cells in Susac syndrome. The study sequenced TCR beta in blood CD8+ and CD4+ T cells. The controls were healthy donors who were matched for age and sex. TEMRA cells were enriched by FACS, while CD8+ and CD4+ T cells were obtained through a negative isolation that was performed magnetically. This CDR3 is 15 amino acids long. The ends were cut back, 4 bases at V and 4 bases at J, with 17 bases in the middle. The germline V gene has CDR1 SGHDT and CDR2 YYEEEE. Random hexamers were used to reverse transcribe roughly 0.5 to 1 ug of RNA. It was immunoSEQ multiplex PCR that amplified TCR beta CDR3 across 54 Vbeta and 13 Jbeta. TCRdb used MiXCR to reprocess the immunoSEQ multiplex PCR reads, holding one entry per CDR3 protein. The data contain 50,000 to 65,000 distinct CDR3 sequences, roughly 92% of them seen just once; the ten biggest clones take up approximately 0.2%.

The rearrangement joins TRBV5-6 to TRBJ2-5, with D possibly called TRBD1 or TRBD2 (6 bases each). The TCR sequence derives from a human donor in good health. Material for sequencing was CD8+ T cells from PBMCs. The CDR3 spells CASSPLGGWGETQYF. CDR3 bases: TGTGCCAGCAGCCCGCTGGGGGGCTGGGGAGAGACCCAGTACTTC.